The 8 T cell receptor beta chains listed next were all sequenced from one sample in a study of blood T cell repertoires in COVID-19. Using immunoSEQ multiplex PCR, the repertoire was profiled, and TCRdb retains in-frame clones only, with some absent. This sample has around 42,000 clones, with about 86% found just once. Input material: peripheral blood. The receptors stem from a man between 65 and 79 years old with acute or convalescent COVID-19.

This clone was found a few times. The genes are TRBV5-1 and TRBJ2-1; D is possibly TRBD2 (6 bases). V was clipped by 0 bases and J by 1 base, with 8 bases between them. CDR3 length equals 15 residues. In germline, CDR1 is SGHRS, CDR2 YFSETQ. CDR3 residues: CASSLEGTSYNEQFF. DNA for the CDR3: TGCGCCAGCAGCTTGGAGGGGACTTCCTACAATGAGCAGTTCTTC.

This clone appeared a single time. The rearrangement links TRBV5-1 to TRBJ1-6; 7 nucleotides agree with TRBD1. Per germline, CDR1 SGHRS and CDR2 YFSETQ. V shed 3 bases and J 19 bases; nucleotides not matched to a gene: 16. This CDR3 has 14 residues. CDR3 in DNA: TGCGCCAGCAGCTATACAACATCCGACAGGGTTCTTCACTTT. Translation: CASSYTTSDRVLHF.

The chain recombines TRBV5-8 with TRBJ2-5; TRBD2 matches at 9 bases. The V gene's germline CDR1 is SGHTS and CDR2 YDEGEE. The length of the CDR3 is 15 residues. J lost 5 bases, V lost 4 bases, and 9 bases had no gene match. CDR3 region: CASSNTAGGTETQYF. CDR3 DNA sequence: TGTGCCAGCAGCAACACAGCGGGGGGCACTGAGACCCAGTACTTC.

CDR3 bases: TGTGCCAGCAGCTTCACAGGGGCTGGGGCCAACGTCCTGACTTTC. It encodes CASSFTGAGANVLTF. The chain combines TRBV11-3 with TRBJ2-6, with 7 bases matching TRBD1. Germline CDR1 and CDR2: SGHNT and YENEEA. CDR3 length equals 15 residues. V was clipped by 3 bases and J by 2 bases; unmatched bases: 1.

The chain employs TRBV2 and TRBJ2-1; the match to TRBD2 covers 13 bases. The germline V gene has CDR1 SNHLY and CDR2 FYNNEI. J was trimmed by 7 bases and V by 8 bases; bases with no gene match: 8. The CDR3 has 15 amino acids. CDR3 region: CASSLLAGGQNEQFF. DNA of the CDR3: TGTGCCAGCTCGTTACTAGCGGGAGGGCAGAATGAGCAGTTCTTC. Based on the CDR3 plus reference TRBV2 and TRBJ2-1, the full variable domain is EPEVTQTPSHQVTQMGQEVILRCVPISNHLYFYWYRQILGQKVEFLVSFYNNEISEKSEIFDDQFSVERPDGSNFTLKIRSTKLEDSAMYFCASSLLAGGQNEQFFGPGTRLTVL.

The CDR3 loop is CASSLAGTGGSNTEAFF. CDR3 in DNA: TGTGCCAGCAGCTTGGCCGGGACAGGGGGAAGTAACACTGAAGCTTTCTTT. The chain is built from TRBV5-6 and TRBJ1-1, with 11 bases that match TRBD1. This CDR3 comprises 17 residues. Germline V CDR1 and CDR2: SGHDT, YYEEEE. Losses at the gene ends were 0 bases for V and 2 bases for J; bases not matched to a gene: 6. The whole variable domain, remainder taken from reference TRBV5-6 and TRBJ1-1, is DAGVTQSPTHLIKTRGQQVTLRCSPKSGHDTVSWYQQALGQGPQFIFQYYEEEERQRGNFPDRFSGHQFPNYSSELNVNALLLGDSALYLCASSLAGTGGSNTEAFFGQGTRLTVV.

This clone was recorded only once. J is TRBJ1-3 and V is TRBV18; 8 bases are a match to TRBD1. J was trimmed by 3 bases and V by 3 bases; bases with no gene match: 7. The length of the CDR3 is 16 residues. Germline V gives CDR1 KGHSH, CDR2 LQKENI. The CDR3 nucleotides read TGTGCCAGCTCACCTGCCCAGGGGGCGCATGGAAACACCATATATTTT. This encodes CASSPAQGAHGNTIYF.

V usage is TRBV20-1 and J usage is TRBJ1-2, with 7 bases matching TRBD1. CDR3 length equals 16 residues. Germline-derived CDR1 and CDR2 are DFQATT and SNEGSKA (reference sequence). The V segment lost 3 bases and the J segment 1 base; nucleotides outside the gene matches: 11. The CDR3 loop reads CSASQARDSINYGYTF. CDR3 DNA: TGCAGTGCTAGTCAGGCACGGGACAGCATTAACTATGGCTACACCTTC.